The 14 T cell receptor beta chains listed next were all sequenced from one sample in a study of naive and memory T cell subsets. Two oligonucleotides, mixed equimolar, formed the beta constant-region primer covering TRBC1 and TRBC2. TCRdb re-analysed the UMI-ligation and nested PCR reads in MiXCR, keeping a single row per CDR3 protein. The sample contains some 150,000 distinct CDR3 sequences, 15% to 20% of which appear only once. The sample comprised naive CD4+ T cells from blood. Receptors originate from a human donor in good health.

CDR3 amino acids: CAWSGQAYGYTF. The DNA for the CDR3 is TGTGCCTGGAGTGGACAGGCCTATGGCTACACCTTC. The chain carries TRBV30 and TRBJ1-2; tentatively, D is TRBD1 (6 bases). This CDR3 contains 12 residues. V lost 1 base, J lost 4 bases, and 7 bases lay in between. CDR1 and CDR2 from the germline V gene are GTSNPN and SVGIG (reference sequence).

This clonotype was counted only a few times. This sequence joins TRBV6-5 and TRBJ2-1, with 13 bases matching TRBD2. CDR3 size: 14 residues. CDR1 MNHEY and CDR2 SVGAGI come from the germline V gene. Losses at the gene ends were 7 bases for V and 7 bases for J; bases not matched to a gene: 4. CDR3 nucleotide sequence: TGTGCCAGCATTGGACTAGCGGGAGTAAATGAGCAGTTCTTC. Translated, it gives CASIGLAGVNEQFF.

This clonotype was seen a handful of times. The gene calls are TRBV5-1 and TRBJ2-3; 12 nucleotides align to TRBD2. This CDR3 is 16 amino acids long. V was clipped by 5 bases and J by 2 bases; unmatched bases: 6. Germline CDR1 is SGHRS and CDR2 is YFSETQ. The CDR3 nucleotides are TGCGCCAGCAGTGGACTAGCGGGGCGACTCACAGATACGCAGTATTTT. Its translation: CASSGLAGRLTDTQYF.

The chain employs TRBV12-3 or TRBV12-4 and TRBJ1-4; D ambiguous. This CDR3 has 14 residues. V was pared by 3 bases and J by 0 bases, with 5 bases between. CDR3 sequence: CASSLGSTNEKLFF. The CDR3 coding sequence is TGTGCCAGCAGTTTGGGCTCAACTAATGAAAAACTGTTTTTT.

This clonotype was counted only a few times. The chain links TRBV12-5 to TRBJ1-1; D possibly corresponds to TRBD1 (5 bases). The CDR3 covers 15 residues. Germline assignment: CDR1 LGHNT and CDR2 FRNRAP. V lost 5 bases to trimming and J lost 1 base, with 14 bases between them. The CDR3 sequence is CASGIVTAPNTEAFF. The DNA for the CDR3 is TGTGCTAGTGGTATCGTGACAGCCCCGAACACTGAAGCTTTCTTT.

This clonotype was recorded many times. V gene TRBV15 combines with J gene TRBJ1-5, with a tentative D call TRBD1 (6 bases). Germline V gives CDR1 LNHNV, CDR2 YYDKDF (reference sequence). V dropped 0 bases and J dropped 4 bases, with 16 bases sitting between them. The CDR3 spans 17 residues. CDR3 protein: CATSRDLGGRRNQPQHF. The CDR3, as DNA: TGTGCCACCAGCAGAGATCTAGGGGGGCGAAGGAATCAGCCCCAGCATTTT.

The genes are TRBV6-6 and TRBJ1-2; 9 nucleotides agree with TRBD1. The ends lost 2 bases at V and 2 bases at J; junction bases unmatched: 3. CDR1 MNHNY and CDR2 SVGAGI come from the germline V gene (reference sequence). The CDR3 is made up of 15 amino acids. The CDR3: CASSYGDRVNYGYTF. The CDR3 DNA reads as TGTGCCAGCAGTTACGGGGACAGGGTGAACTATGGCTACACCTTC.

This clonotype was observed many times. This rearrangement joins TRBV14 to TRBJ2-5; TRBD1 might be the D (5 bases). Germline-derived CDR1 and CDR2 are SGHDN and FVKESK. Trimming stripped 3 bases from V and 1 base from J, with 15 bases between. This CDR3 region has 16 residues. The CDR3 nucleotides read TGTGCCAGCAGCCAGACAGACTTCCGGCTCCAAGAGACCCAGTACTTC. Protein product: CASSQTDFRLQETQYF. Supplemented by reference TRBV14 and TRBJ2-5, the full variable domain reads EAGVTQFPSHSVIEKGQTVTLRCDPISGHDNLYWYRRVMGKEIKFLLHFVKESKQDESGMPNNRFLAERTGGTYSTLKVQPAELEDSGVYFCASSQTDFRLQETQYFGPGTRLLVL.

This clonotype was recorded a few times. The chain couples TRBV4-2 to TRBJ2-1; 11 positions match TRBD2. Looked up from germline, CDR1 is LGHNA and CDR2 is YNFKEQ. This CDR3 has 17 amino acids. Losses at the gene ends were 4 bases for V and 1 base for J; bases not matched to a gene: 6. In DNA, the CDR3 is TGTGCCAGCAGCCGGCTAGCGGGAGGAAGGTCCTACAATGAGCAGTTCTTC. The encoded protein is CASSRLAGGRSYNEQFF.

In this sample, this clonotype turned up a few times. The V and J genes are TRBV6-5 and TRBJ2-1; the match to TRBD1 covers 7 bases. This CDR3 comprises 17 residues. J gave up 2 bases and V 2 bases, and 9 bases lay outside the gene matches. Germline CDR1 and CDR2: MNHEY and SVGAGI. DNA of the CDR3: TGTGCCAGCAGTTACCCCCAGCCACAGGGGACCTACAATGAGCAGTTCTTC. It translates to CASSYPQPQGTYNEQFF.

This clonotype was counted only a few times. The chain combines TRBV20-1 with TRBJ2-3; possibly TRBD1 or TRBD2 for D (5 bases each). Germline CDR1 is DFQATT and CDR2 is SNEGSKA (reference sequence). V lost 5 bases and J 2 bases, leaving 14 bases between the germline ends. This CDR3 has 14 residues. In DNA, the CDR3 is TGCAGTGCTCTCCGGGACCCGATCACAGATACGCAGTATTTT. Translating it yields CSALRDPITDTQYF.

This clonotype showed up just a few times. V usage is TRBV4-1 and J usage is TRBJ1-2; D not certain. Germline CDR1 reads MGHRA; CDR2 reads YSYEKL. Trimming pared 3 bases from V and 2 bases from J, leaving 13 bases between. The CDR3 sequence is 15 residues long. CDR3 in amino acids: CASSQMIPGNYGYTF. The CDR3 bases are TGCGCCAGCAGCCAGATGATCCCGGGGAACTATGGCTACACCTTC.

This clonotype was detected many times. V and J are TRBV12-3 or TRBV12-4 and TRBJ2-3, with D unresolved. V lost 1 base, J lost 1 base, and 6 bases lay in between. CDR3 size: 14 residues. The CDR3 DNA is TGTGCCAGCAGTTTAGAAGCAGGCACAGATACGCAGTATTTT. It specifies CASSLEAGTDTQYF.

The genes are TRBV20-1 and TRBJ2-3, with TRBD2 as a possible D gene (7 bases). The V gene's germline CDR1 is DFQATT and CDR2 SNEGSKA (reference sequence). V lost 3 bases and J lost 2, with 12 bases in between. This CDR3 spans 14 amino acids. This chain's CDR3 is CSASPAGHTDTQYF. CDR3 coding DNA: TGCAGTGCTAGTCCAGCGGGACACACAGATACGCAGTATTTT.